The 12 T cell receptor beta chains presented below share a single source sample, sequenced in a study of blood T cell repertoires in COVID-19. Clones were sequenced by immunoSEQ multiplex PCR, and TCRdb holds only the in-frame ones, with some missing. The sample yields about 150,000 clones, approximately 86% seen once. The sample was PBMCs or T cells enriched from blood (not recorded which). The receptors stem from a woman between 40 and 50 years old who had been exposed to COVID-19.

This clone was seen only a few times. The chain links TRBV10-1 to TRBJ1-5; D gene ambiguous. Germline V CDR1 and CDR2: WNHNN, SYGVQD (reference sequence). The length of the CDR3 is 13 residues. V was clipped by 0 bases and J by 6 bases, with 6 bases between them. CDR3: CASSESLSQPQHF. For the CDR3, the DNA is TGCGCCAGCAGTGAGTCTTTGAGTCAGCCCCAGCATTTT.

The J gene is TRBJ2-3, the V gene TRBV5-5, with 10 positions matching TRBD2. CDR1 is SGHKS and CDR2 is YYEKEE in the germline V gene (reference sequence). The junction had 3 bases not matched to a gene; V was cut back by 4 bases and J by 4 bases. CDR3 length: 14 residues. CDR3 sequence reads: CASSRTSGPDTQYF. The CDR3 DNA sequence: TGTGCCAGCAGCCGGACTAGCGGACCAGATACGCAGTATTTT.

The V and J genes are TRBV19 and TRBJ2-1; tentatively, D is TRBD1 (5 bases). V lost 3 bases to trimming and J lost 8 bases, with 11 bases between them. In germline, CDR1 is LNHDA, CDR2 SQIVND (reference sequence). CDR3 length: 13 amino acids. The CDR3 is CASSMTVFDEQFF. CDR3 sequence (DNA): TGTGCCAGTAGTATGACAGTATTCGATGAGCAGTTCTTC.

The chain joins TRBV6-1 to TRBJ1-1, with 9 bases aligning to TRBD1. The germline CDR1 and CDR2 sequences are MNHNS and SASEGT. CDR3 length: 15 residues. V lost 3 bases, J lost 8 bases, and 10 bases stayed unmatched. Written as DNA, the CDR3 is TGTGCCAGCAGTGATGCCGGGACAGGGATTCCAGAAGCTTTCTTT. It specifies CASSDAGTGIPEAFF.

This rearrangement joins TRBV6-2 or TRBV6-3 to TRBJ2-5, with 10 bases that match TRBD1. The J segment lost 2 bases and the V segment lost 0 bases, leaving 3 bases of the junction unmatched. Germline lookup yields CDR1 MNHEY and CDR2 SVGEGT. There are 16 residues in the CDR3. CDR3 sequence reads: CASSYSGQGSQETQYF. DNA of the CDR3: TGTGCCAGCAGTTACTCGGGACAGGGGTCGCAAGAGACCCAGTACTTC.

The V and J genes are TRBV9 and TRBJ1-5; possible D gene TRBD1, 5 bases. The CDR3 consists of 15 residues. Germline V gene sequence: CDR1 SGDLS, CDR2 YYNGEE. V was clipped by 3 bases and J by 0 bases, with 10 bases between them. Written as DNA, the CDR3 is TGTGCCAGCAGCGCGACAGCTTATAGCAATCAGCCCCAGCATTTT. Translated, it gives CASSATAYSNQPQHF.

The chain is built from TRBV6-5 and TRBJ1-6; possibly TRBD1 for D (5 bases). Trimming took 2 bases from V and 8 from J, leaving 13 bases between them. CDR3 length: 15 residues. CDR1 and CDR2 (germline): MNHEY, SVGAGI. The CDR3: CASSYGLQVDSPLHF. The DNA for the CDR3 is TGTGCCAGCAGTTACGGGTTACAGGTCGATTCACCCCTCCACTTT.

The chain carries TRBV6-5 and TRBJ1-3; D gene unclear. The CDR3 is made up of 15 amino acids. With 6 bases removed from V and 0 bases from J, the gap between germline ends came to 12 bases. CDR1 MNHEY and CDR2 SVGAGI come from the germline V gene. DNA of the CDR3: TGTGCCAGCAGAACGGGTCTTAACTCTGGAAACACCATATATTTT. Translating it yields CASRTGLNSGNTIYF.

The table lists this clone with a few counts. The V and J genes are TRBV11-3 and TRBJ1-1, with TRBD1 matching over 8 bases. The V gene's germline CDR1 is SGHNT and CDR2 YENEEA. J lost 6 bases, V lost 8 bases, and 8 bases had no gene match. The CDR3 consists of 13 residues. The DNA of the CDR3 is TGTGCCAGCCAACGGACAGGGACGGCTGAAGCTTTCTTT. Protein: CASQRTGTAEAFF.

This clone was counted once. The gene calls are TRBV5-1 and TRBJ2-1; perhaps TRBD2 as D (6 bases). In germline, CDR1 is SGHRS, CDR2 YFSETQ. V gave up 0 bases and J gave up 2 bases, with 9 bases separating them. CDR3 size: 15 residues. CDR3 amino acids: CASSLELATYNEQFF. CDR3 nucleotides: TGCGCCAGCAGCTTGGAACTAGCTACCTACAATGAGCAGTTCTTC.

This chain uses TRBV29-1 with TRBJ2-2, with 8 positions matching TRBD1. From germline, CDR1 is SQVTM and CDR2 ANQGSEA. The trim removed 5 bases at V and 5 bases at J, leaving 7 bases unmatched. The CDR3 is made up of 14 amino acids. The CDR3 DNA reads as TGCAGCGTTTCACAGGGGGAAGGGACCGGGGAGCTGTTTTTT. Protein sequence: CSVSQGEGTGELFF.

The chain uses TRBV6-6 and TRBJ1-1, with 8 positions matching TRBD1. The CDR3 spans 14 residues. In germline, CDR1 is MNHNY, CDR2 SVGAGI (reference sequence). With 7 bases clipped from V and 11 bases from J, the junction kept 15 bases outside the gene matches. CDR3: CASKPGQASLEAFF. The CDR3 coding sequence is TGTGCCAGCAAACCGGGACAGGCGAGTTTGGAGGCTTTCTTT.